This TCR beta chain was captured by sequencing in a study of blood T cell repertoires in COVID-19. Study details: COVID-19 samples from acute and convalescent phases originated in the United States, Italy and Spain. Nucleic acid was either cDNA or gDNA, and it came from T cells, B-cell-depleted T cells, or PBMCs.

This CDR3 contains 17 residues. CDR1 is SGHNT and CDR2 is YYREEE in the germline V gene (reference sequence). The trim removed 4 bases at V and 4 bases at J, leaving 15 bases unmatched. Under the authors' procedure: From reference gene primer amplification, estimates of nucleated cell counts were derived. Profiled with immunoSEQ multiplex PCR; TCRdb holds only in-frame clones, not every one. D and trimming were read from the DNA, whereas the V and J calls and clone size are those reported in that table. The sample lists 200,000 to 250,000 clones; more than 70% were seen once. Sequencing input: peripheral blood. The chain combines TRBV5-4 with TRBJ2-7; the match to TRBD1 covers 9 bases. This TCR came from a woman aged 55-69 years with acute or convalescent COVID-19. CDR3 sequence reads: CASSLGQGNVVSYEQYF. The CDR3, as DNA: TGTGCCAGCAGCCTAGGACAGGGGAACGTTGTGTCTTACGAGCAGTACTTC. Combining the CDR3 with reference TRBV5-4 and TRBJ2-7 gives the whole variable domain ETGVTQSPTHLIKTRGQQVTLRCSSQSGHNTVSWYQQALGQGPQFIFQYYREEENGRGNFPPRFSGLQFPNYSSELNVNALELDDSALYLCASSLGQGNVVSYEQYFGPGTRLTVT.